These 8 T cell receptor beta chains were sequenced from one sample in a study of blood T cell repertoires in COVID-19. Method: immunoSEQ multiplex PCR; TCRdb's copy keeps in-frame clones and lacks some. Among about 71,000 clones, just over 85% were seen once, and the ten largest hold 5.5% to 8.5%. Sequenced input: peripheral blood. Receptor source: a middle-aged man with active COVID-19.

The chain combines TRBV10-2 with TRBJ2-7; D not resolved. Germline CDR1 and CDR2: WSHSY and SAAADI. V was cut by 8 bases and J by 4 bases, with 12 bases left in between. CDR3 length: 12 residues. Written as DNA, the CDR3 is TGCGCCAGCTCCATTGAGAGTTACGAGCAGTACTTC. Translated, it gives CASSIESYEQYF.

This rearrangement joins TRBV9 to TRBJ1-1, with D unresolved. The V gene lost 3 bases and the J gene lost 4 bases, with 13 bases spanning the gap. From germline, CDR1 is SGDLS and CDR2 YYNGEE. This CDR3 spans 14 amino acids. Here the CDR3 reads CASSGTSGITEAFF. Written as DNA, the CDR3 is TGTGCCAGCAGCGGGACCTCGGGGATCACTGAAGCTTTCTTT.

The rearrangement links TRBV19 to TRBJ2-3; 8 nucleotides align to TRBD2. V trimming: 5 bases; J trimming: 7 bases; junction bases outside the gene matches: 14. The germline CDR1 and CDR2 sequences are LNHDA and SQIVND (reference sequence). CDR3 size: 16 residues. The CDR3 region is CASSFSSGGFVNTQYF. The CDR3 DNA reads as TGTGCCAGTAGTTTCTCCAGCGGGGGATTCGTGAATACGCAGTATTTT.

This rearrangement joins TRBV4-1 to TRBJ2-5; D might be TRBD2 (6 bases). The ends were cut back, 1 base at V and 5 bases at J, with 11 bases in the middle. The CDR3 totals 14 residues. In germline, CDR1 is MGHRA, CDR2 YSYEKL. The CDR3 loop reads CASSQVTGGETQYF. CDR3 DNA sequence: TGCGCCAGCAGCCAAGTGACCGGGGGTGAGACCCAGTACTTC.

V usage is TRBV5-3 and J usage is TRBJ2-3; 9 bases are a match to TRBD2. TRBV5-3 is treated as an ORF (open reading frame) with a function not yet certain. The CDR3 covers 15 residues. Germline trimming cut 0 bases from V and 4 bases from J; bases unmatched to any gene: 3. CDR3 sequence (DNA): TGTGCCAGAAGCTTGGCCGGGACTAGCCCAGATACGCAGTATTTT. This gives the protein CARSLAGTSPDTQYF.

The chain couples TRBV27 to TRBJ2-7, with D tentatively TRBD1 (6 bases). The CDR3 runs 13 residues. The V end was cut by 6 bases, the J end by 2 bases, with 11 bases between. CDR1 and CDR2 from the germline V gene are MNHEY and SMNVEV (reference sequence). The CDR3 DNA reads TGTGCCAGCAGCCTGACAGGACCCTACGAGCAGTACTTC. This encodes CASSLTGPYEQYF.

This clone was observed a handful of times. The chain recombines TRBV2 with TRBJ1-3; tentative D call: TRBD1 (5 bases). The CDR3 runs to 14 residues. Germline lookup yields CDR1 SNHLY and CDR2 FYNNEI. Between the trimmed V and J ends, which lost 3 bases and 1 base, there was a span of 7 bases. The CDR3 here is CASSDRVSGNTIYF. CDR3 sequence (DNA): TGTGCCAGCAGTGACAGGGTATCTGGAAACACCATATATTTT.

V gene TRBV27 combines with J gene TRBJ2-7; D not resolved. The V end was cut by 3 bases, the J end by 0 bases, with 9 bases between. Germline assignment: CDR1 MNHEY and CDR2 SMNVEV (reference sequence). CDR3 size: 14 residues. The CDR3: CASSLAIHSYEQYF. The CDR3 DNA is TGTGCCAGCAGTTTGGCCATCCACTCCTACGAGCAGTACTTC.